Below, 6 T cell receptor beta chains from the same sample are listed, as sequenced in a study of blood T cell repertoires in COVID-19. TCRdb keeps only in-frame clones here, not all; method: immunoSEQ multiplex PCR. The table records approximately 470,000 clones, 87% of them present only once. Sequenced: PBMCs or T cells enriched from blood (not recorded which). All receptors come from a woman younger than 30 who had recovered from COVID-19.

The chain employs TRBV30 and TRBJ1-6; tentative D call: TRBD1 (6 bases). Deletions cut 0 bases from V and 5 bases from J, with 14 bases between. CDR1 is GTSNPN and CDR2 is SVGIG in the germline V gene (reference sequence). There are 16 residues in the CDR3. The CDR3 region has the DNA TGTGCCTGGAGTGTACAGGACAGAGCAGATAATTCACCCCTCCACTTT. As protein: CAWSVQDRADNSPLHF.

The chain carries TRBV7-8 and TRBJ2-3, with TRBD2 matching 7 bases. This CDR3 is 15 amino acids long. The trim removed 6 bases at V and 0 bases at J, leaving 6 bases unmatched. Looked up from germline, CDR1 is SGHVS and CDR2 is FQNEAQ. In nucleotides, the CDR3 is TGTGCCAGCAGGCCATTTAGCGGGAGCACAGATACGCAGTATTTT. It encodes CASRPFSGSTDTQYF.

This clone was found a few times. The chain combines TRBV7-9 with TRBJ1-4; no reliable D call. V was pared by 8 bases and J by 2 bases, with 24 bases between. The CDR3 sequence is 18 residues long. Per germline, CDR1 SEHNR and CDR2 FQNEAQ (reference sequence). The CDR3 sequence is CASRPSGLNSGTNEKLFF. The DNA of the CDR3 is TGTGCCAGCCGACCGTCCGGACTCAACAGCGGGACTAATGAAAAACTGTTTTTT.

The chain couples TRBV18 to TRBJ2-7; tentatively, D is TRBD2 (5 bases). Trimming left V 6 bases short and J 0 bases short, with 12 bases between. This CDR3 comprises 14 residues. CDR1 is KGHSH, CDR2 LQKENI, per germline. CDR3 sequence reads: CASSPGFSSYEQYF. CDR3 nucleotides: TGTGCCAGCTCCCCGGGATTTAGCTCCTACGAGCAGTACTTC.

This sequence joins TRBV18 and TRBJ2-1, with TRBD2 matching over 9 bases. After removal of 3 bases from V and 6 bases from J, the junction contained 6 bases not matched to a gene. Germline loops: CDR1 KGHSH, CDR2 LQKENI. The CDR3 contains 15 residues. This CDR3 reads CASSPLISGGNEQFF. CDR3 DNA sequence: TGTGCCAGCTCACCGCTGATTAGCGGGGGCAATGAGCAGTTCTTC.

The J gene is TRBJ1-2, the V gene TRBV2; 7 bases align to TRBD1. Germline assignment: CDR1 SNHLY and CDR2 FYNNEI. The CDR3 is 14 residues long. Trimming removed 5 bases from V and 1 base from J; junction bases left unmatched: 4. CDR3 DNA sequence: TGTGCCAGCAGTCGGGACAGCCTTAACTATGGCTACACCTTC. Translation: CASSRDSLNYGYTF. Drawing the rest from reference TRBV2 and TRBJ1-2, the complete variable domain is EPEVTQTPSHQVTQMGQEVILRCVPISNHLYFYWYRQILGQKVEFLVSFYNNEISEKSEIFDDQFSVERPDGSNFTLKIRSTKLEDSAMYFCASSRDSLNYGYTFGSGTRLTVV.